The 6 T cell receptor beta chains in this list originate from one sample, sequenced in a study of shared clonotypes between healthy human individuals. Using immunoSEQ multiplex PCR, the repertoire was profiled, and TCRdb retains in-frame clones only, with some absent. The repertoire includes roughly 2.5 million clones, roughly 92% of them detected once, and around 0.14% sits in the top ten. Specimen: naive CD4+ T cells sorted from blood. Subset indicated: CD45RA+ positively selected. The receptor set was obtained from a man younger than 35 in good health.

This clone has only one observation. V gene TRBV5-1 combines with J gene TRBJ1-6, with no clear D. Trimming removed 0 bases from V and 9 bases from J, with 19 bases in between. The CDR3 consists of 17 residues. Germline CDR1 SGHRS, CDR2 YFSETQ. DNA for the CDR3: TGCGCCAGCAGCTTGGAAATGCTGGGGAGTAATCCTTCACCCCTCCACTTT. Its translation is CASSLEMLGSNPSPLHF.

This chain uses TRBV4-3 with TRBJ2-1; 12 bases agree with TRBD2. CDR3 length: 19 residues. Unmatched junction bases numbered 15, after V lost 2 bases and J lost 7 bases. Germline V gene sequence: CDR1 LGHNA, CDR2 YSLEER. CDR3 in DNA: TGCGCCAGCAGCCAACAACCTCCGGGACTAGCGGGTCGGTGGAATGAGCAGTTCTTC. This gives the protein CASSQQPPGLAGRWNEQFF.

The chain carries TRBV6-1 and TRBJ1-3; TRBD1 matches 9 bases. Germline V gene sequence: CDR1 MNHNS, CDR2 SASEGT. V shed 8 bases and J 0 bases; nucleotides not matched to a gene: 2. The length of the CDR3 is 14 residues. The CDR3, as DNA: TGTGCCAGCGGGGACAGGGTCTCTGGAAACACCATATATTTT. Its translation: CASGDRVSGNTIYF.

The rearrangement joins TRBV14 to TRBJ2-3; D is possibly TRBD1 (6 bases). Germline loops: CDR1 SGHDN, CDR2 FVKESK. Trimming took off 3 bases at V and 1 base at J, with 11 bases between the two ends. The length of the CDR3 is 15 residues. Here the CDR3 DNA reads TGTGCCAGCAGCCACGGGACACGACGCACAGATACGCAGTATTTT. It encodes CASSHGTRRTDTQYF.

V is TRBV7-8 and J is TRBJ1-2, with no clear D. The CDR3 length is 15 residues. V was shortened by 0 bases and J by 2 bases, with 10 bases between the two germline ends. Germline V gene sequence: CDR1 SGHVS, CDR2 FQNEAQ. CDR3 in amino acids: CASSLAQNGNYGYTF. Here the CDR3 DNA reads TGTGCCAGCAGCTTAGCGCAAAACGGAAACTATGGCTACACCTTC.

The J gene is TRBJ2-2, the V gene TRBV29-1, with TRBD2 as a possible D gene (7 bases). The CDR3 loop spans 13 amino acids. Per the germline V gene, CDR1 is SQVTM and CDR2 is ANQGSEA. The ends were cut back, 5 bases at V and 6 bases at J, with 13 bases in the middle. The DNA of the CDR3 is TGCAGCGTTTCCGGAGGGGGGGCCGGGGAGCTGTTTTTT. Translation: CSVSGGGAGELFF.